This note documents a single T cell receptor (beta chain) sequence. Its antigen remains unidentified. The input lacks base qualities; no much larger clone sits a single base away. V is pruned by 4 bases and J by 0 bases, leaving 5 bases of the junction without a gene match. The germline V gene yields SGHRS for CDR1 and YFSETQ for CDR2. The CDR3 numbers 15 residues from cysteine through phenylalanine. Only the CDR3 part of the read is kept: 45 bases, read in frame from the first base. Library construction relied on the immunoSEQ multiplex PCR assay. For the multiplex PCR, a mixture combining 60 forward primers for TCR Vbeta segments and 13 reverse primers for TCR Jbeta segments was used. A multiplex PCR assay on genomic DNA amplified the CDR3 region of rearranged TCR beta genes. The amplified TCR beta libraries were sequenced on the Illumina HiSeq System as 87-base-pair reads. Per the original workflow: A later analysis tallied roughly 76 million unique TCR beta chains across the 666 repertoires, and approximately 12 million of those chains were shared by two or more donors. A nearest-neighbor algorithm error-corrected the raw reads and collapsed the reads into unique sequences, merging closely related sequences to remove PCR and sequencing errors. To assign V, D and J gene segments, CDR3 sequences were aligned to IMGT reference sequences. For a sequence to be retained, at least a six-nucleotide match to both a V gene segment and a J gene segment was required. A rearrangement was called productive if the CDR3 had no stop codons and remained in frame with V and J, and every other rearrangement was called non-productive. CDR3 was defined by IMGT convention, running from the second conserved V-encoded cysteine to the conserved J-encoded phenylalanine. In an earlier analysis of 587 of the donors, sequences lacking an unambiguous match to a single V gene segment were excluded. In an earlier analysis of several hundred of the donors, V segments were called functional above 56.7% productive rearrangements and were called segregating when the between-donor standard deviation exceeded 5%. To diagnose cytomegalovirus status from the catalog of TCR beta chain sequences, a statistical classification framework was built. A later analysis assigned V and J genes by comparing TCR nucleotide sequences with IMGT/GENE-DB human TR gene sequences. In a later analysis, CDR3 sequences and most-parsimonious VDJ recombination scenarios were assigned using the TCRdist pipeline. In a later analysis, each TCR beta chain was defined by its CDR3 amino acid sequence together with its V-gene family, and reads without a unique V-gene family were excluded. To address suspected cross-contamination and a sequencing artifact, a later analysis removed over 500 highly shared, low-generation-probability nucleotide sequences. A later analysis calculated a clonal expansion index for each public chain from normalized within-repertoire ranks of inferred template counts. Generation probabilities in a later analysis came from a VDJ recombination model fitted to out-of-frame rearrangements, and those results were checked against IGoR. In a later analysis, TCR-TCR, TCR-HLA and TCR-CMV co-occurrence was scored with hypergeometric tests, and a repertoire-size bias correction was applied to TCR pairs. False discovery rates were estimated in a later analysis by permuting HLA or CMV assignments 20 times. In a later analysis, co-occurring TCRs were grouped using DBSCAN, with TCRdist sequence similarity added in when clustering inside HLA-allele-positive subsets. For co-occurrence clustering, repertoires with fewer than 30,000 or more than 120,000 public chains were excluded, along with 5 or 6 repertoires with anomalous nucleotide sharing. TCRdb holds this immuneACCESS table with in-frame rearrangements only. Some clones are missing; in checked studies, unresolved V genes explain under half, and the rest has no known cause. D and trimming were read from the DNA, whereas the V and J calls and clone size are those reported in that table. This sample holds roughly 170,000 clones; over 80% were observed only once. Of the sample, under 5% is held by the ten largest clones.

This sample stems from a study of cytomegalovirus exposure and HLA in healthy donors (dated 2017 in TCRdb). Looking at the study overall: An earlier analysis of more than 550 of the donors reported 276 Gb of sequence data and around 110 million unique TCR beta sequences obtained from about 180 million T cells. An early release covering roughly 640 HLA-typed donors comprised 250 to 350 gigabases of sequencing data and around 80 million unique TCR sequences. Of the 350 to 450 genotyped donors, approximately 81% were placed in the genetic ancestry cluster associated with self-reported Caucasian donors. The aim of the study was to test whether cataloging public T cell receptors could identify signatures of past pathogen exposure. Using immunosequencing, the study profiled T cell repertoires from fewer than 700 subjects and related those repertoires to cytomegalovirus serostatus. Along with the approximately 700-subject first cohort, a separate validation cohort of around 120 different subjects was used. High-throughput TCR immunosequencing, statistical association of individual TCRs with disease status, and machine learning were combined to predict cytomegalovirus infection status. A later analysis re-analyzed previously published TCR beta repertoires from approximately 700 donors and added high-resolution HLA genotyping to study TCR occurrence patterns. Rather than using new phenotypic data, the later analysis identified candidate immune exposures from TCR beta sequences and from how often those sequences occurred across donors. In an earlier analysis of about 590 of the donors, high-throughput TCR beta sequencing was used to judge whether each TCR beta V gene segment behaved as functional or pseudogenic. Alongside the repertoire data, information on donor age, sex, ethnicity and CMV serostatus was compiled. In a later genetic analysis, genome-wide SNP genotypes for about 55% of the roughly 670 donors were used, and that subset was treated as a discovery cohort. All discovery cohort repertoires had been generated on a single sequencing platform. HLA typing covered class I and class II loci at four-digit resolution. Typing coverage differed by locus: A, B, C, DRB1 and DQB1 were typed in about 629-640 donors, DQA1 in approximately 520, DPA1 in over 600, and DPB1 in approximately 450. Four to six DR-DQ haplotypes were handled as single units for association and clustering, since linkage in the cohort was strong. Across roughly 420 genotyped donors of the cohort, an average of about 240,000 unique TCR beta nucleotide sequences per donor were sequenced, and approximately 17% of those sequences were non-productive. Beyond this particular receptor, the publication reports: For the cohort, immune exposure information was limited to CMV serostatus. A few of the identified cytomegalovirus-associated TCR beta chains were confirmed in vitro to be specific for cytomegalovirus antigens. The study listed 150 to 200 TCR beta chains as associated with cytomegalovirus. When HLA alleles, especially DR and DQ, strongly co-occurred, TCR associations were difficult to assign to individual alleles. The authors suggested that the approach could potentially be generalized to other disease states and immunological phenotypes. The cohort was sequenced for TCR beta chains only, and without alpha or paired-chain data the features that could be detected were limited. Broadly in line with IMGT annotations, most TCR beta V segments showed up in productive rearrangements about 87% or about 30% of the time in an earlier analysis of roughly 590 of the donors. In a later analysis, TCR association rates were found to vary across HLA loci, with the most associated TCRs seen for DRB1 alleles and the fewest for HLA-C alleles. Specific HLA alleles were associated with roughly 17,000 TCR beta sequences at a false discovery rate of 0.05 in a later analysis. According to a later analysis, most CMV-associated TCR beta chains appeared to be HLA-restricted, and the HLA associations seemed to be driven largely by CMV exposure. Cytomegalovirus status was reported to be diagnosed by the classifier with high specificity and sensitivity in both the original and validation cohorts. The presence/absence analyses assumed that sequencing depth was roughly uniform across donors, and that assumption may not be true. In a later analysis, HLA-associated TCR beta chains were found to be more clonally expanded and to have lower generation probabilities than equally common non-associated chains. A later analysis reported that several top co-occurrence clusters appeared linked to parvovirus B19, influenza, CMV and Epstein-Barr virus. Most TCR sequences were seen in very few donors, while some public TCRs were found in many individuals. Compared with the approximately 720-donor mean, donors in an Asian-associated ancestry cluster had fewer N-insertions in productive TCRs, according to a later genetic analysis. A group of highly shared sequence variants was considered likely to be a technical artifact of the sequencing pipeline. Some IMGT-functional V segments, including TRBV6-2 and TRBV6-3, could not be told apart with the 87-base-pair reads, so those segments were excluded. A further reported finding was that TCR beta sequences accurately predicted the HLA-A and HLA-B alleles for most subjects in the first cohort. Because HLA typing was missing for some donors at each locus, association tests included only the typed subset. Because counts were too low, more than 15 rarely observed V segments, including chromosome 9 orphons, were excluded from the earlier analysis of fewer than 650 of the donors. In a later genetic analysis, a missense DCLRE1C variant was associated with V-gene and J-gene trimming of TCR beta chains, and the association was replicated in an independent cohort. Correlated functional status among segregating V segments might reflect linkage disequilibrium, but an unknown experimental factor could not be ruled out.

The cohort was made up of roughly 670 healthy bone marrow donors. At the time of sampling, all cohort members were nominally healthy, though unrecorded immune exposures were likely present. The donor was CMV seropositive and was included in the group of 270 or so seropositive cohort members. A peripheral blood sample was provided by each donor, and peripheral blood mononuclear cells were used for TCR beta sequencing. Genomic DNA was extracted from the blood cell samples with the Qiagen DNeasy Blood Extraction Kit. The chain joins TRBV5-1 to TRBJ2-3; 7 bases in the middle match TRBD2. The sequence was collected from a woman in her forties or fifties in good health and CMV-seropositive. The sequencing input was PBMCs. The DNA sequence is TGCGCCAGCAGCCCGGGACTACTGAGCACAGATACGCAGTATTTT. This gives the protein CASSPGLLSTDTQYF.